This TCR beta chain was profiled in a study of cytomegalovirus exposure and HLA in healthy donors. CDR1 is GTSNPN and CDR2 is SVGIG in the germline V gene (reference sequence). Trimming pared 2 bases from V and 7 bases from J, leaving 9 bases between. There are 13 residues in the CDR3. PCR used 60 Vbeta primers and 13 Jbeta primers. The method was immunoSEQ multiplex PCR; TCRdb's version includes in-frame clones alone and lacks a portion of them. The table includes roughly 150,000 clones, under 70% detected once. This clone was observed a few times. The sample carries other DNA sequences with the same CDR3.

The TCR was taken from a woman aged 30 to 39 in good health and CMV-seropositive. The chain carries TRBV30 and TRBJ1-6; TRBD1 is a possible D gene (5 bases). Sequencing was carried out using PBMCs. The chain's CDR3 is CAWSRGNNSPLHF. In DNA form, the CDR3 reads TGTGCCTGGAGTCGGGGGAACAATTCACCCCTCCACTTT.